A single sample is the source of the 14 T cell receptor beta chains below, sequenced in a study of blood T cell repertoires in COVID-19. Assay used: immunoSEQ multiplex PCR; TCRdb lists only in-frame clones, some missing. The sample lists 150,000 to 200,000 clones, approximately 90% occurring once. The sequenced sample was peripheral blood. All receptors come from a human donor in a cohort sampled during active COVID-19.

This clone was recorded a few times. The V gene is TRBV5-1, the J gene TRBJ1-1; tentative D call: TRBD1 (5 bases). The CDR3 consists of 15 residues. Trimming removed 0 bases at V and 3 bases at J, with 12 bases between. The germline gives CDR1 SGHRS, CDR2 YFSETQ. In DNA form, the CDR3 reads TGCGCCAGCAGCTTGGGGCGGGGGATCCACACTGAAGCTTTCTTT. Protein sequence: CASSLGRGIHTEAFF.

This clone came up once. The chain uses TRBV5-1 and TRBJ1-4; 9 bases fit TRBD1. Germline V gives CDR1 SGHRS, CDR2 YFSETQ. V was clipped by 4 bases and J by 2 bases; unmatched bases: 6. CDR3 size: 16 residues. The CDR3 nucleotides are TGCGCCAGCAGCCAGACAGGGGGGCCGACTAATGAAAAACTGTTTTTT. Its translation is CASSQTGGPTNEKLFF.

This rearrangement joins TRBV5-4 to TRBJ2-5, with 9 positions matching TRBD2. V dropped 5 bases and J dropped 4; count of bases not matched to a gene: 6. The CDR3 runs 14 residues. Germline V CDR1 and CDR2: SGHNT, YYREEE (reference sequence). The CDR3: CASRLAGGRETQYF. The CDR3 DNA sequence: TGTGCCAGCAGACTCGCGGGGGGGCGAGAGACCCAGTACTTC.

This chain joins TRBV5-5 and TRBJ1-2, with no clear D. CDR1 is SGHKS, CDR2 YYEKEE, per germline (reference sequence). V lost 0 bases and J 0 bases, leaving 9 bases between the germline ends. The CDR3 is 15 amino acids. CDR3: CASSLAHTTNYGYTF. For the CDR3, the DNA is TGTGCCAGCAGCTTGGCCCATACAACTAACTATGGCTACACCTTC.

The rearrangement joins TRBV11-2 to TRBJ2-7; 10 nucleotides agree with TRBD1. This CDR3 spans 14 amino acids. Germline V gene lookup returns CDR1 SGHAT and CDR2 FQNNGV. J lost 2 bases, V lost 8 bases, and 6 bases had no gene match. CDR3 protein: CASARTGGPYEQYF. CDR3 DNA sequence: TGTGCCAGCGCGCGGACAGGGGGGCCCTACGAGCAGTACTTC. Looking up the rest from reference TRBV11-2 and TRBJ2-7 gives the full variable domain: EAGVAQSPRYKIIEKRQSVAFWCNPISGHATLYWYQQILGQGPKLLIQFQNNGVVDDSQLPKDRFSAERLKGVDSTLKIQPAKLEDSAVYLCASARTGGPYEQYFGPGTRLTVT.

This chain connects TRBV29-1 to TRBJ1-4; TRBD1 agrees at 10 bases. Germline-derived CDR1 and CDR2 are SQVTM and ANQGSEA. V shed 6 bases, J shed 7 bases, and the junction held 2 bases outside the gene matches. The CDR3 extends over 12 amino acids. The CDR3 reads CSVRTGGEKLFF. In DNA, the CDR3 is TGCAGCGTCCGGACAGGGGGTGAAAAACTGTTTTTT.

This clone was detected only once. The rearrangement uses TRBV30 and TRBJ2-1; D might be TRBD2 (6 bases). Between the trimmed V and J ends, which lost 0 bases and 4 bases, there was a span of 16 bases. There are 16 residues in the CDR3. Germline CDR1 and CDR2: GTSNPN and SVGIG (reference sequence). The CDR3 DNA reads TGTGCCTGGAGTGTACCCGGGCTAGCGAGATACAATGAGCAGTTCTTC. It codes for CAWSVPGLARYNEQFF.

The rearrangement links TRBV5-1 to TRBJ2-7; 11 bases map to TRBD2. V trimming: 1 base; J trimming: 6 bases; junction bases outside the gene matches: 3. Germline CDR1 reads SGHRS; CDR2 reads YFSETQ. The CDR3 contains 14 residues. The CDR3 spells CASSLLAGGTEQYF. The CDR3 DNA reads TGCGCCAGCAGCTTGCTAGCGGGGGGTACCGAGCAGTACTTC.

The CDR3 DNA follows: TGCGCCAGCAACTATCCAGGGGCAACCACTGAAGCTTTCTTT. Its translation is CASNYPGATTEAFF. The chain is built from TRBV4-1 and TRBJ1-1; weak D call: TRBD1 (6 bases). V was clipped by 7 bases and J by 4 bases, with 16 bases between them. The CDR3 is made up of 14 amino acids. The germline V gene encodes CDR1 MGHRA and CDR2 YSYEKL.

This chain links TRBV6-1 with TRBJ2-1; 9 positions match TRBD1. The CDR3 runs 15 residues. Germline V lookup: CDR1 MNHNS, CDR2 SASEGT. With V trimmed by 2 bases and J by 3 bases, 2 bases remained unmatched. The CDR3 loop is CASSEMGQGYNEQFF. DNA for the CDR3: TGTGCCAGCAGTGAAATGGGACAGGGCTACAATGAGCAGTTCTTC.

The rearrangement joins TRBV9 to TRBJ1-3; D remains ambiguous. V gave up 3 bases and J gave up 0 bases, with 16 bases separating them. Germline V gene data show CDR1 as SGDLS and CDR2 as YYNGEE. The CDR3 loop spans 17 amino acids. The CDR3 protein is CASSAGAPFNSGNTIYF. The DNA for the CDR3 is TGTGCCAGCAGCGCCGGAGCACCCTTTAACTCTGGAAACACCATATATTTT. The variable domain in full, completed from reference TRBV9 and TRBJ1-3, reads DSGVTQTPKHLITATGQRVTLRCSPRSGDLSVYWYQQSLDQGLQFLIQYYNGEERAKGNILERFSAQQFPDLHSELNLSSLELGDSALYFCASSAGAPFNSGNTIYFGEGSWLTVV.

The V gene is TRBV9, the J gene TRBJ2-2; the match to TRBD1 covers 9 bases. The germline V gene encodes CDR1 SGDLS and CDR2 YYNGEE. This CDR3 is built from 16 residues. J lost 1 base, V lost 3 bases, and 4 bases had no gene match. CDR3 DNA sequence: TGTGCCAGCAGCGCCACGGGACAGGGGAACACCGGGGAGCTGTTTTTT. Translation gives CASSATGQGNTGELFF.

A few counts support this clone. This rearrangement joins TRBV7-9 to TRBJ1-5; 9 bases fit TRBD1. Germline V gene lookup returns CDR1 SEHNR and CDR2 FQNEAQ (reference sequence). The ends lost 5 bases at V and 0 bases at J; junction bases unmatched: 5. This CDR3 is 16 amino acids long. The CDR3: CASSGRTGDSNQPQHF. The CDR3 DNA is TGTGCCAGCAGCGGCCGGACAGGGGATAGCAATCAGCCCCAGCATTTT.

CDR3 loop: CASSQDLGRGHTGELFF. In DNA form, the CDR3 reads TGCGCCAGCAGCCAAGATCTAGGCAGGGGTCACACCGGGGAGCTGTTTTTT. The chain links TRBV4-3 to TRBJ2-2; a weak D match, TRBD1 (6 bases). Trimming stripped 0 bases from V and 3 bases from J, with 14 bases between. The germline gives CDR1 LGHNA, CDR2 YSLEER. The CDR3 is 17 amino acids.